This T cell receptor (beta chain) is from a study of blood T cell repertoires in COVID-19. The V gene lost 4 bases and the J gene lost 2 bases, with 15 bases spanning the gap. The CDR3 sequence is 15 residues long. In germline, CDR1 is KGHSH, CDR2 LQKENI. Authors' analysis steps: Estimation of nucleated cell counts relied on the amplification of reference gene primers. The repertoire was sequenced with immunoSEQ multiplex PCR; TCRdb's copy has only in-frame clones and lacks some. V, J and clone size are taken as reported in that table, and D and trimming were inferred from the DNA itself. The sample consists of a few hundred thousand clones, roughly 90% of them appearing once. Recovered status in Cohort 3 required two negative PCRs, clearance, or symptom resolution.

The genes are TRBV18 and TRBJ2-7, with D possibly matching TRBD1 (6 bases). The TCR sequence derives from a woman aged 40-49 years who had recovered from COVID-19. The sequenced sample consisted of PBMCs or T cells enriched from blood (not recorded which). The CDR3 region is CASSLGQSLTYEQYF. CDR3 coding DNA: TGTGCCAGCTCACTAGGACAGTCTTTGACCTACGAGCAGTACTTC.